Presented here are 21 T cell receptor beta chains from one specimen sequenced in a study of cytomegalovirus exposure and HLA in healthy donors. The PCR employed 60 Vbeta primers together with 13 Jbeta primers. Some clones are missing from TCRdb's copy, which holds only in-frame ones; the method was immunoSEQ multiplex PCR. The profile shows some 81,000 clones, around 72% of them singletons. Sequencing was performed on PBMCs. These receptor sequences come from a woman aged 40 to 50 in good health and CMV-seropositive.

This clone was observed a few times. The rearrangement joins TRBV18 to TRBJ1-1; D remains unclear. The germline V gene encodes CDR1 KGHSH and CDR2 LQKENI. Trimming took 1 base from V and 3 from J, leaving 12 bases between them. The CDR3 consists of 15 residues. CDR3 bases: TGTGCCAGCTCACCACAATCCGTTCGGGACACTGAAGCTTTCTTT. Encoded protein: CASSPQSVRDTEAFF. Supplemented by reference TRBV18 and TRBJ1-1, the full variable domain reads NAGVMQNPRHLVRRRGQEARLRCSPMKGHSHVYWYRQLPEEGLKFMVYLQKENIIDESGMPKERFSAEFPKEGPSILRIQQVVRGDSAAYFCASSPQSVRDTEAFFGQGTRLTVV.

The chain links TRBV4-3 to TRBJ2-7; D not certain. The germline V and J ends were trimmed by 1 base and 0 bases, with 7 bases remaining between them. The germline V gene has CDR1 LGHNA and CDR2 YSLEER. CDR3 length equals 14 residues. Written as DNA, the CDR3 is TGCGCCAGCAGCCAAGGCAGGTTCTCCTACGAGCAGTACTTC. Amino acids: CASSQGRFSYEQYF.

The chain joins TRBV6-6 to TRBJ1-2, with D maybe TRBD1 (5 bases). CDR1 is MNHNY, CDR2 SVGAGI, per germline (reference sequence). CDR3 length: 15 residues. Deletions cut 0 bases from V and 8 bases from J, with 16 bases between. CDR3 loop: CASSYSIQDLGGYTF. The DNA for the CDR3 is TGTGCCAGCAGTTACTCGATACAGGATTTGGGCGGCTACACCTTC.

V gene TRBV9 combines with J gene TRBJ1-1; TRBD1 matches at 8 bases. The V and J ends lost 6 bases and 4 bases, in that order; junction bases with no gene match: 8. Germline lookup yields CDR1 SGDLS and CDR2 YYNGEE. The CDR3 has 14 amino acids. The CDR3 nucleotides are TGTGCCAGCACCAGGGGGCCTCTGATCACTGAAGCTTTCTTT. Amino acid sequence: CASTRGPLITEAFF. Full variable domain (rest looked up from reference TRBV9 and TRBJ1-1): DSGVTQTPKHLITATGQRVTLRCSPRSGDLSVYWYQQSLDQGLQFLIQYYNGEERAKGNILERFSAQQFPDLHSELNLSSLELGDSALYFCASTRGPLITEAFFGQGTRLTVV.

This chain uses TRBV29-1 with TRBJ1-2; D remains ambiguous. The length of the CDR3 is 8 residues. The V end lost 7 bases, the J end lost 5 bases, and 2 bases lay between the germline ends. The germline V gene encodes CDR1 SQVTM and CDR2 ANQGSEA. This CDR3 is CSAYGYTF. CDR3 bases: TGCAGCGCGTATGGCTACACCTTC.

The V gene is TRBV7-2, the J gene TRBJ2-5, with 12 bases identical to TRBD2. Losses at the gene ends were 5 bases for V and 1 base for J; bases not matched to a gene: 8. CDR3 length equals 17 residues. Germline V gene sequence: CDR1 SGHTA, CDR2 FQGNSA. CDR3 sequence reads: CASSLGTSGYLQETQYF. The CDR3 DNA reads TGTGCCAGCAGCCTGGGGACTAGCGGGTACCTCCAAGAGACCCAGTACTTC.

The rearrangement uses TRBV13 and TRBJ1-1; TRBD1 aligns across 7 bases. This CDR3 has 15 amino acids. Germline V lookup: CDR1 PRHDT, CDR2 FYEKMQ (reference sequence). V was pared by 5 bases and J by 6 bases, with 12 bases of the junction left unmatched. In nucleotides, the CDR3 is TGTGCCAGCAGCCCCTCCCTAGACAGGGTTCCTGAAGCTTTCTTT. Its protein product is CASSPSLDRVPEAFF.

The chain links TRBV4-2 to TRBJ2-5; a weak D match, TRBD2 (7 bases). There are 13 residues in the CDR3. The V gene's germline CDR1 is LGHNA and CDR2 YNFKEQ. V was pared by 6 bases and J by 4 bases, with 12 bases between. CDR3 sequence reads: CASSFGGPETQYF. The CDR3 bases are TGTGCCAGCAGTTTCGGGGGGCCAGAGACCCAGTACTTC.

This clone was seen once. This sequence joins TRBV19 and TRBJ1-2; TRBD1 matches at 7 bases. The length of the CDR3 is 12 residues. V lost 5 bases, J lost 8 bases, and 5 bases stayed unmatched. Germline lookup yields CDR1 LNHDA and CDR2 SQIVND (reference sequence). The DNA for the CDR3 is TGTGCCAGTAGTGATACAGGGGTCGGCTACACCTTC. It codes for CASSDTGVGYTF. The complete variable domain, with remaining parts taken from reference TRBV19 and TRBJ1-2, reads DGGITQSPKYLFRKEGQNVTLSCEQNLNHDAMYWYRQDPGQGLRLIYYSQIVNDFQKGDIAEGYSVSREKKESFPLTVTSAQKNPTAFYLCASSDTGVGYTFGSGTRLTVV.

This clone has just a few counts. The V gene is TRBV19, the J gene TRBJ1-2; TRBD1 agrees at 9 bases. The CDR3 length is 12 residues. Germline V lookup: CDR1 LNHDA, CDR2 SQIVND (reference sequence). The V and J ends lost 8 bases and 6 bases, in that order; junction bases with no gene match: 4. The CDR3 is CASLRDRDGYTF. CDR3 DNA: TGTGCCAGTCTTCGGGACAGGGATGGCTACACCTTC.

The chain joins TRBV6-1 to TRBJ1-2; D perhaps matches TRBD1 (6 bases). CDR1 MNHNS and CDR2 SASEGT come from the germline V gene. V was clipped by 2 bases and J by 4 bases, with 14 bases between them. The CDR3 consists of 15 residues. The CDR3: CASSEIRGYGYGYTF. The CDR3 DNA is TGTGCCAGCAGTGAAATTAGGGGGTATGGCTATGGCTACACCTTC.

The sample holds one count of this clone. Other DNA sequences within the sample encode an identical CDR3. This chain joins TRBV18 and TRBJ2-5; D is unclear. V lost 2 bases and J lost 2, with 6 bases in between. Germline CDR1 is KGHSH and CDR2 is LQKENI. The CDR3 has 13 amino acids. The CDR3 is CASSPGQQETQYF. The CDR3 DNA is TGTGCCAGCTCACCAGGGCAGCAAGAGACCCAGTACTTC.

V gene TRBV2 combines with J gene TRBJ2-1, with TRBD2 matching 7 bases. This CDR3 has 19 amino acids. CDR1 and CDR2 from the germline V gene are SNHLY and FYNNEI. The V segment lost 0 bases and the J segment 5 bases; nucleotides outside the gene matches: 16. CDR3 protein: CASSEAQEASGWGDNEQFF. The CDR3 region has the DNA TGTGCCAGCAGTGAAGCTCAGGAGGCTAGCGGTTGGGGTGACAATGAGCAGTTCTTC. The variable domain in full, completed from reference TRBV2 and TRBJ2-1, reads EPEVTQTPSHQVTQMGQEVILRCVPISNHLYFYWYRQILGQKVEFLVSFYNNEISEKSEIFDDQFSVERPDGSNFTLKIRSTKLEDSAMYFCASSEAQEASGWGDNEQFFGPGTRLTVL.

The V call is TRBV7-2, the J call TRBJ1-1; D may be TRBD1 (5 bases). The germline V gene has CDR1 SGHTA and CDR2 FQGNSA. Trimming stripped 0 bases from V and 6 bases from J, with 11 bases between. This CDR3 is built from 14 residues. CDR3 bases: TGTGCCAGCAGCTTAGCTCCCCAGGGTCCTGAAGCTTTCTTT. Its translation is CASSLAPQGPEAFF. Variable domain in full (rest from reference TRBV7-2 and TRBJ1-1): GAGVSQSPSNKVTEKGKDVELRCDPISGHTALYWYRQSLGQGLEFLIYFQGNSAPDKSGLPSDRFSAERTGGSVSTLTIQRTQQEDSAVYLCASSLAPQGPEAFFGQGTRLTVV.

The rearrangement joins TRBV29-1 to TRBJ2-3, with 7 bases identical to TRBD2. Germline CDR1 and CDR2: SQVTM and ANQGSEA. This CDR3 is built from 13 residues. The CDR3 loop reads CTVPGLPTDTQYF. CDR3 bases: TGCACCGTACCGGGACTACCCACAGATACGCAGTATTTT.

The chain couples TRBV7-2 to TRBJ1-2, with 7 bases aligning to TRBD1. CDR1 is SGHTA and CDR2 is FQGNSA in the germline V gene. The length of the CDR3 is 16 residues. Trimming at V came to 1 base and at J to 4 bases, leaving 9 bases not matched to a gene. As DNA, the CDR3 is TGTGCCAGCAGCTTAGAGGGGACAGAAGACCTCTATGGCTACACCTTC. Translating gives CASSLEGTEDLYGYTF.

This chain connects TRBV5-1 to TRBJ1-2, with a possible D match to TRBD1 (5 bases). Germline V gives CDR1 SGHRS, CDR2 YFSETQ. The CDR3 spans 13 residues. Trimming shortened V by 1 base and J by 3 bases, and 7 bases separated the two germline ends. CDR3 residues: CASSLQGDYGYTF. The CDR3 DNA reads TGCGCCAGCAGCTTGCAGGGTGACTATGGCTACACCTTC.

This chain's CDR3 is CASSLWGGGQPQHF. The CDR3 DNA follows: TGTGCCAGCAGTTTATGGGGGGGTGGTCAGCCCCAGCATTTT. The chain recombines TRBV28 with TRBJ1-5; D might be TRBD1 (5 bases). The germline CDR1 and CDR2 sequences are MDHEN and SYDVKM. Between the trimmed V and J ends, which lost 0 bases and 6 bases, there was a span of 9 bases. The CDR3 has 14 amino acids.

V gene TRBV7-9 combines with J gene TRBJ2-7, with 10 bases lining up with TRBD2. The CDR3 loop spans 15 amino acids. Germline assignment: CDR1 SEHNR and CDR2 FQNEAQ (reference sequence). After removal of 4 bases from V and 4 bases from J, the junction contained 7 bases not matched to a gene. Here the CDR3 reads CASSSAGGPLYEQYF. In nucleotides, the CDR3 is TGTGCCAGCAGCTCAGCGGGAGGGCCCTTATACGAGCAGTACTTC.

This chain links TRBV6-1 with TRBJ1-4; D may be TRBD1 (6 bases). V was shortened by 7 bases and J by 0 bases, with 12 bases between the two germline ends. The CDR3 is 15 residues long. The germline CDR1 and CDR2 sequences are MNHNS and SASEGT. The CDR3 DNA is TGTGCCAGCACAACAGGGCCCGCAACTAATGAAAAACTGTTTTTT. Its protein product is CASTTGPATNEKLFF.

In this sample, this clone turned up a few times. The V call is TRBV13, the J call TRBJ2-1; 11 nucleotides match TRBD2. This CDR3 is 15 amino acids long. Germline V gene sequence: CDR1 PRHDT, CDR2 FYEKMQ (reference sequence). J lost 8 bases, V lost 1 base, and 4 bases had no gene match. The CDR3 loop reads CASSLALAGVDEQFF. CDR3 DNA sequence: TGTGCCAGCAGCTTAGCACTAGCGGGAGTGGATGAGCAGTTCTTC.